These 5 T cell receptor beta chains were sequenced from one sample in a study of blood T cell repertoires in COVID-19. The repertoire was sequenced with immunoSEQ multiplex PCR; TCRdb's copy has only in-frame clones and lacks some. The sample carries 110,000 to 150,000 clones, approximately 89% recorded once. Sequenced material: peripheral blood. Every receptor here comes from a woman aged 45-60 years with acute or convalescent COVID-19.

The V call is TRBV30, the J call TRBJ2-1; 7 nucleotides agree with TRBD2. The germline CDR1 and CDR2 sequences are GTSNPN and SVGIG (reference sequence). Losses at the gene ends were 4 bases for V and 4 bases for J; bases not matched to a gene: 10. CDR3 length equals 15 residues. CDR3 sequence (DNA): TGTGCCTGGACCCCCATCGGGGGGTATTACAATGAGCAGTTCTTC. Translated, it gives CAWTPIGGYYNEQFF.

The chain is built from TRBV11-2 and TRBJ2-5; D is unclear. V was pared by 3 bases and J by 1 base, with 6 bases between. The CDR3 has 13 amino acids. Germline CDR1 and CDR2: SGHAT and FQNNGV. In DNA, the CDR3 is TGTGCCAGCAGCTTTTTTAGCCAAGAGACCCAGTACTTC. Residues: CASSFFSQETQYF.

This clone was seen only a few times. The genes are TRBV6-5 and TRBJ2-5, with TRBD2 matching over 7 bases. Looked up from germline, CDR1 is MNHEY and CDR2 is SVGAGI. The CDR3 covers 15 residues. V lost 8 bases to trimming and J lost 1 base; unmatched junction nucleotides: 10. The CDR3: CASGAAWGGQETQYF. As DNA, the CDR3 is TGTGCCAGCGGCGCCGCGTGGGGGGGCCAAGAGACCCAGTACTTC.

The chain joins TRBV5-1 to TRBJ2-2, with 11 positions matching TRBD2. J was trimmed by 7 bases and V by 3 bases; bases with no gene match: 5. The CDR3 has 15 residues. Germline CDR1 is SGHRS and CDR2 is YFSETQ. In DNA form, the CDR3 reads TGCGCCAGCAGCTCTTCTAGCGGGGGGTTCGGGGAGCTGTTTTTT. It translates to CASSSSSGGFGELFF. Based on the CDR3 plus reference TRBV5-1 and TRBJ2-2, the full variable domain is KAGVTQTPRYLIKTRGQQVTLSCSPISGHRSVSWYQQTPGQGLQFLFEYFSETQRNKGNFPGRFSGRQFSNSRSEMNVSTLELGDSALYLCASSSSSGGFGELFFGEGSRLTVL.

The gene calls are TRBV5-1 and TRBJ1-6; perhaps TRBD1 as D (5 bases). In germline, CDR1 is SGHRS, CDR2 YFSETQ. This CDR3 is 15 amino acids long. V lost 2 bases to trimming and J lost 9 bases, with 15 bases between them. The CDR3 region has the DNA TGCGCCAGCAGCTTTGAGGACAACGTCCGTTCACCCCTCCACTTT. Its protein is CASSFEDNVRSPLHF. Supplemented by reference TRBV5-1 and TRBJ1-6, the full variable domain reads KAGVTQTPRYLIKTRGQQVTLSCSPISGHRSVSWYQQTPGQGLQFLFEYFSETQRNKGNFPGRFSGRQFSNSRSEMNVSTLELGDSALYLCASSFEDNVRSPLHFGNGTRLTVT.